This TCR beta chain is drawn from a study of T cell responses to AZD1222 COVID-19 vaccine. Germline V gene lookup returns CDR1 SGHDT and CDR2 YYEEEE. V was clipped by 4 bases and J by 8 bases, with 12 bases between them. The CDR3 totals 12 residues. Whole-study results and caveats: Repertoire collection took place solely once the T cell response had peaked.

Only in-frame clones appear in the TCRdb table, and some are missing; sequencing was by immunoSEQ multiplex PCR. The data contain some 110,000 clones, more than 75% of them seen just once; the ten biggest clones take up 3.5%. On this clone: Its antigen is as yet unknown.

The TCR was taken from an adult who received the AZD1222 COVID-19 vaccine. Sample: peripheral blood, taken 28 days after the second AZD1222 dose. The rearrangement joins TRBV5-6 to TRBJ2-5; possible D gene TRBD1, 6 bases. The CDR3 coding sequence is TGTGCCAGCAGCCTTGGGGGCGCCACCCAGTACTTC. It yields the protein CASSLGGATQYF.